Sequencing of this TCR beta chain was carried out in a study of regulatory T cells in long-lasting Graves disease. Construction of the TCR beta libraries employed iRepertoire HTBI primers in conjunction with Arm-PCR of CDR3 regions. As processed by the authors: Analysis of the samples identified approximately 63 TRBV and around 13 TRBJ segments. TCRdb itself ran the multiplex PCR reads through MiXCR, one entry per CDR3 protein. Clone size and V and J calls follow TCRdb, not the original study. The sample has some 460,000 distinct CDR3 sequences; about a sixth are singletons. Time point given: newly diagnosed GD, antithyroid drugs for less than 3 months. Generation of the TCR library employed RNA extracted from PBMCs. This CDR3 has 10 residues. CDR1 and CDR2 from the germline V gene are SNHLY and FYNNEI. Deletions cut 7 bases from V and 4 bases from J, with 3 bases between. These data were also reused for a study on T cells in Graves' hyperthyroidism and ophthalmopathy.

The rearrangement uses TRBV2 and TRBJ2-3; D call uncertain. The receptor was derived from a man aged 35 to 55 with Graves disease. Here the sequenced sample was peripheral blood mononuclear cells (PBMCs), taken at new diagnosis, from a patient treated with antithyroid drugs. The CDR3 DNA reads TGTGCCAGCAAGGCAGATACGCAGTATTTT. It yields the protein CASKADTQYF.